This TCR beta chain was observed in a study of blood T cell repertoires in COVID-19. V was pared by 6 bases and J by 2 bases, with 17 bases between. The length of the CDR3 is 16 residues. The V gene's germline CDR1 is MGHDK and CDR2 SYGVNS. As handled by the study authors: Nucleated cell counts were estimated from reference gene primer amplification. TCRdb's copy holds only in-frame clones and misses some; the assay was immunoSEQ multiplex PCR. That table gives V, J and clone size, and the DNA gave D and trimming. The table has some 500,000 clones, approximately 88% seen once. The sequence was collected from a woman aged 45-65 years with COVID-19, enrolled during active disease. Material: peripheral blood. This rearrangement joins TRBV25-1 to TRBJ1-3; D gene ambiguous. The CDR3 DNA reads as TGTGCCAGCAGCGCGGGTGTTATTGGAGCTGGAAACACCATATATTTT. Translating it yields CASSAGVIGAGNTIYF.